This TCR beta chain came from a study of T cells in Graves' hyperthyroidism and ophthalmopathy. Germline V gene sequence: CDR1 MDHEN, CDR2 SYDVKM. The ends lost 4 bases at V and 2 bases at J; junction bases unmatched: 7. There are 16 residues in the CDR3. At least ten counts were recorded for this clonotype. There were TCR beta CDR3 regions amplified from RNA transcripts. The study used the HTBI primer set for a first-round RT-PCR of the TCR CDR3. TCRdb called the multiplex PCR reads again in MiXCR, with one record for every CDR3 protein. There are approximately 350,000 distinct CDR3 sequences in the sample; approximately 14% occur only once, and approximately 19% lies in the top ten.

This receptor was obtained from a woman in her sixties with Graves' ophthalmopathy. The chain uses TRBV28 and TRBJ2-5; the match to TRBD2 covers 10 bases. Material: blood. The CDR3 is CASSSLAGEQQETQYF. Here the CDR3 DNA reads TGTGCCAGCAGTTCTCTAGCGGGGGAACAACAAGAGACCCAGTACTTC.